One and the same sample provided the 28 T cell receptor beta chains below, sequenced in a study of cytomegalovirus exposure and HLA in healthy donors. Use of 60 Vbeta and 13 Jbeta primers characterized the PCR. The data were produced by immunoSEQ multiplex PCR, yet TCRdb's version contains in-frame clones alone and is incomplete. The sample has fewer than 35,000 clones. The sample taken for sequencing was PBMCs. The receptors shown here come from a female donor in good health and CMV-seronegative.

V gene TRBV5-6 combines with J gene TRBJ1-5, with D possibly TRBD1 on 6 matching bases. The CDR3 covers 15 residues. Trimming removed 2 bases from V and 4 bases from J, with 13 bases in between. Looked up from germline, CDR1 is SGHDT and CDR2 is YYEEEE. The CDR3 protein is CASSFRGRINQPQHF. The CDR3 DNA reads as TGTGCCAGCAGCTTCAGGGGTCGGATTAATCAGCCCCAGCATTTT. The entire variable domain, with the rest obtained from reference TRBV5-6 and TRBJ1-5, is as follows: DAGVTQSPTHLIKTRGQQVTLRCSPKSGHDTVSWYQQALGQGPQFIFQYYEEEERQRGNFPDRFSGHQFPNYSSELNVNALLLGDSALYLCASSFRGRINQPQHFGDGTRLSIL.

V gene TRBV19 combines with J gene TRBJ1-2; TRBD1 might be the D (5 bases). Germline V CDR1 and CDR2: LNHDA, SQIVND (reference sequence). The CDR3 covers 13 residues. V gave up 7 bases and J gave up 3 bases, with 12 bases separating them. The CDR3 nucleotides are TGTGCCAGTATAGGGACGGGGGACTATGGCTACACCTTC. It translates to CASIGTGDYGYTF.

V and J are TRBV7-6 and TRBJ2-1; no clear D gene. The germline V gene has CDR1 SGHVS and CDR2 FNYEAQ. The ends were cut back, 1 base at V and 6 bases at J, with 13 bases in the middle. The CDR3 has 15 residues. The CDR3: CASSLVPLLSNEQFF. In DNA, the CDR3 is TGTGCCAGCAGCTTAGTGCCCCTATTGTCCAATGAGCAGTTCTTC.

The chain has TRBV4-1 and TRBJ2-1, with 11 bases that match TRBD1. CDR1 and CDR2 (germline): MGHRA, YSYEKL. With V trimmed by 3 bases and J by 6 bases, 7 bases remained unmatched. This CDR3 region has 16 residues. The CDR3 reads CASSQGQGGSFNEQFF. The CDR3 nucleotides are TGCGCCAGCAGCCAGGGACAGGGGGGATCTTTCAATGAGCAGTTCTTC.

The chain employs TRBV4-3 and TRBJ2-7; 7 bases map to TRBD1. The V segment lost 3 bases and the J segment 7 bases; nucleotides outside the gene matches: 12. Per the germline V gene, CDR1 is LGHNA and CDR2 is YSLEER. The CDR3 covers 15 residues. CDR3 region: CASSHARDSCREQYF. DNA of the CDR3: TGCGCCAGCAGCCACGCCCGGGACAGTTGTCGAGAGCAGTACTTC.

The J gene is TRBJ2-4, the V gene TRBV2; 9 nucleotides match TRBD2. Germline-derived CDR1 and CDR2 are SNHLY and FYNNEI. Trimming cost V 8 bases and J 4 bases; bases outside gene matches: 3. The CDR3 has 13 residues. CDR3 sequence: CASVAGGKNIQYF. For the CDR3, the DNA is TGTGCCAGCGTTGCGGGGGGGAAAAACATTCAGTACTTC. Full variable domain (missing parts from reference TRBV2 and TRBJ2-4): EPEVTQTPSHQVTQMGQEVILRCVPISNHLYFYWYRQILGQKVEFLVSFYNNEISEKSEIFDDQFSVERPDGSNFTLKIRSTKLEDSAMYFCASVAGGKNIQYFGAGTRLSVL.

The CDR3 region is CASSSPGTGYGYTF. CDR3 nucleotide sequence: TGTGCCAGCAGTTCCCCCGGGACAGGGTATGGCTACACCTTC. This chain links TRBV28 with TRBJ1-2; TRBD1 matches 9 bases. Germline values: CDR1 MDHEN, CDR2 SYDVKM. The trim removed 4 bases at V and 5 bases at J, leaving 5 bases unmatched. There are 14 residues in the CDR3.

This sequence joins TRBV14 and TRBJ2-2, with 7 positions matching TRBD1. Trimming took 0 bases from V and 14 from J; bases not matched to a gene: 3. The CDR3 totals 12 residues. Germline V CDR1 and CDR2: SGHDN, FVKESK. CDR3 DNA sequence: TGTGCCAGCAGCCAAGAAGGGGGCCCCCTGTTTTTT. Translated: CASSQEGGPLFF.

The gene calls are TRBV7-9 and TRBJ2-2, with a tentative D call TRBD2 (7 bases). The CDR3 covers 16 residues. Germline CDR1 SEHNR, CDR2 FQNEAQ (reference sequence). Trimming took off 3 bases at V and 3 bases at J, with 14 bases between the two ends. CDR3 nucleotides: TGTGCCAGCAGCTTCGGGGGGCCTCGCGACACCGGGGAGCTGTTTTTT. It translates to CASSFGGPRDTGELFF. The entire variable domain, with the rest obtained from reference TRBV7-9 and TRBJ2-2, is as follows: DTGVSQNPRHKITKRGQNVTFRCDPISEHNRLYWYRQTLGQGPEFLTYFQNEAQLEKSRLLSDRFSAERPKGSFSTLEIQRTEQGDSAMYLCASSFGGPRDTGELFFGEGSRLTVL.

V gene TRBV6-5 combines with J gene TRBJ2-1, with D possibly matching TRBD1 (5 bases). CDR3 size: 14 residues. CDR1 and CDR2 from the germline V gene are MNHEY and SVGAGI. Trimming took off 5 bases at V and 7 bases at J, with 15 bases between the two ends. CDR3 coding DNA: TGTGCCAGCAGTGGACAAACCTTGGGTAATGAGCAGTTCTTC. Residues: CASSGQTLGNEQFF.

This chain joins TRBV7-3 and TRBJ1-6; no reliable D call. CDR1 and CDR2 (germline): SGHTA, FQGTGA. The CDR3 is 14 amino acids. V was pared by 0 bases and J by 9 bases, with 9 bases between. CDR3 protein: CASSLTEGGSPLHF. The CDR3 nucleotides read TGTGCCAGCAGCTTAACGGAGGGAGGTTCACCCCTCCACTTT.

As to this clone: The CDR3 ends on some other residue instead of the conserved phenylalanine or tryptophan, so this is likely a read error. V and J are TRBV30 and TRBJ1-4; D possibly corresponds to TRBD1 (6 bases). CDR3 length: 12 amino acids. V gave up 3 bases and J gave up 13 bases, with 15 bases separating them. Germline CDR1 GTSNPN, CDR2 SVGIG (reference sequence). CDR3 loop: CAWRRTGNGLFS. Written as DNA, the CDR3 is TGTGCCTGGAGACGAACAGGGAACGGACTGTTTTCT.

The gene calls are TRBV6-1 and TRBJ2-7; 9 bases fit TRBD1. V gave up 1 base and J gave up 1 base; unmatched junction bases: 2. The CDR3 consists of 15 residues. The germline gives CDR1 MNHNS, CDR2 SASEGT. Here the CDR3 reads CASSEEGTGSYEQYF. CDR3 in DNA: TGTGCCAGCAGTGAAGAGGGGACAGGGTCCTACGAGCAGTACTTC.

V gene TRBV7-9 combines with J gene TRBJ2-7, with unresolved D. The CDR3 covers 14 residues. The V and J ends lost 1 base and 4 bases respectively, with 11 bases between them. Per germline, CDR1 SEHNR and CDR2 FQNEAQ (reference sequence). CDR3 in DNA: TGTGCCAGCAGCTTAGGTGGCAGCGATTACGAGCAGTACTTC. Translating gives CASSLGGSDYEQYF.

The chain is built from TRBV27 and TRBJ2-3; D is possibly TRBD2 (5 bases). This CDR3 is built from 15 residues. Trimming pared 7 bases from V and 3 bases from J, leaving 17 bases between. CDR1 and CDR2 from the germline V gene are MNHEY and SMNVEV (reference sequence). The CDR3 reads CASTEGRKRTDTQYF. Written as DNA, the CDR3 is TGTGCCAGCACCGAAGGGAGAAAAAGAACAGATACGCAGTATTTT.

DNA for the CDR3: TGCGCCAGCAGCCAAGATGCTAGCGGGGCCTACGAGCAGTACTTC. This sequence encodes CASSQDASGAYEQYF. The chain couples TRBV4-1 to TRBJ2-7; 9 bases are shared with TRBD2. Germline V lookup: CDR1 MGHRA, CDR2 YSYEKL. V shed 0 bases, J shed 2 bases, and the junction held 2 bases outside the gene matches. The CDR3 runs 15 residues.

This chain links TRBV7-6 with TRBJ1-2, with 8 bases aligning to TRBD1. The CDR3 has 16 residues. CDR1 SGHVS and CDR2 FNYEAQ come from the germline V gene. After removal of 6 bases from V and 6 bases from J, the junction contained 15 bases not matched to a gene. The CDR3 protein is CASRPGLAGGYDGYTF. CDR3 bases: TGTGCCAGCAGACCCGGGCTGGCAGGGGGCTACGATGGCTACACCTTC.

The chain couples TRBV18 to TRBJ1-1, with 10 bases aligning to TRBD1. CDR3 length: 17 amino acids. CDR1 and CDR2 (germline): KGHSH, LQKENI. After removal of 1 base from V and 0 bases from J, the junction contained 5 bases not matched to a gene. CDR3 in DNA: TGTGCCAGCTCACCACGGGACAGGGGAGGGCTGAACACTGAAGCTTTCTTT. Its translation: CASSPRDRGGLNTEAFF.

The genes are TRBV7-3 and TRBJ1-1; D is uncertain. The CDR3 contains 13 residues. Germline CDR1 and CDR2: SGHTA and FQGTGA. V was clipped by 5 bases and J by 1 base, with 8 bases between them. The CDR3, as DNA: TGTGCCAGCAGCGTCCAGAAGAACACTGAAGCTTTCTTT. This codes for CASSVQKNTEAFF.

The V call is TRBV6-1, the J call TRBJ2-1; 10 nucleotides match TRBD2. Trimming took 4 bases from V and 3 from J; bases not matched to a gene: 15. The CDR3 extends over 19 amino acids. CDR1 is MNHNS, CDR2 SASEGT, per germline. CDR3 coding DNA: TGTGCCAGCAGTGTTGAGTTTTGGGGGCTAGCGGGGGACTACAATGAGCAGTTCTTC. This encodes CASSVEFWGLAGDYNEQFF.

The chain is built from TRBV4-3 and TRBJ1-5; D is unclear. Germline assignment: CDR1 LGHNA and CDR2 YSLEER. The CDR3 is 14 amino acids. The ends were cut back, 1 base at V and 7 bases at J, with 11 bases in the middle. The CDR3 nucleotides read TGCGCCAGCAGCCAAGGGCCTGTCGGGCAGCCCCAGCATTTT. Translating gives CASSQGPVGQPQHF.

The V call is TRBV7-2, the J call TRBJ1-2; TRBD1 matches 8 bases. With V trimmed by 5 bases and J by 4 bases, 3 bases remained unmatched. This CDR3 has 13 residues. Per germline, CDR1 SGHTA and CDR2 FQGNSA. As DNA, the CDR3 is TGTGCCAGCAGCCCCGACAGGGGCTATGGCTACACCTTC. Translation gives CASSPDRGYGYTF.

V gene TRBV7-9 combines with J gene TRBJ2-5; the D gene is possibly TRBD1 (5 bases). Germline CDR1 reads SEHNR; CDR2 reads FQNEAQ (reference sequence). This CDR3 has 16 amino acids. Between the trimmed V and J ends, which lost 1 base and 1 base, there was a span of 13 bases. The CDR3 sequence: CASSLGQPGRQETQYF. The CDR3 DNA reads TGTGCCAGCAGCTTAGGACAGCCTGGGCGCCAAGAGACCCAGTACTTC. The complete variable domain, with remaining parts taken from reference TRBV7-9 and TRBJ2-5, reads DTGVSQNPRHKITKRGQNVTFRCDPISEHNRLYWYRQTLGQGPEFLTYFQNEAQLEKSRLLSDRFSAERPKGSFSTLEIQRTEQGDSAMYLCASSLGQPGRQETQYFGPGTRLLVL.

The J gene is TRBJ2-7, the V gene TRBV11-2; 9 bases are a match to TRBD1. The CDR3 is 15 amino acids. V shed 7 bases, J shed 2 bases, and the junction held 9 bases outside the gene matches. The V gene's germline CDR1 is SGHAT and CDR2 FQNNGV. Here the CDR3 reads CASNIWDRATYEQYF. The DNA of the CDR3 is TGTGCCAGCAATATCTGGGACAGGGCTACCTACGAGCAGTACTTC.

This chain connects TRBV5-6 to TRBJ2-5; unclear D gene. CDR3 length: 13 residues. V lost 2 bases to trimming and J lost 6 bases, with 11 bases between them. The germline V gene has CDR1 SGHDT and CDR2 YYEEEE. The CDR3 coding sequence is TGTGCCAGCAGCTTCCTCCGGGTGCAGACCCAGTACTTC. It yields the protein CASSFLRVQTQYF.

The chain employs TRBV4-1 and TRBJ2-1, with D maybe TRBD2 (5 bases). The V and J ends lost 1 base and 0 bases respectively, with 10 bases between them. This CDR3 is built from 16 residues. Per germline, CDR1 MGHRA and CDR2 YSYEKL. CDR3: CASSQARTRSYNEQFF. CDR3 in DNA: TGCGCCAGCAGCCAAGCGAGGACTCGCTCCTACAATGAGCAGTTCTTC.

The chain combines TRBV6-1 with TRBJ2-3; 7 nucleotides line up with TRBD2. From germline, CDR1 is MNHNS and CDR2 SASEGT. The CDR3 covers 15 residues. J was trimmed by 1 base and V by 2 bases; bases with no gene match: 3. CDR3 loop: CASSEWAGGTDTQYF. The CDR3 DNA reads as TGTGCCAGCAGTGAATGGGCGGGGGGCACAGATACGCAGTATTTT.

V is TRBV2 and J is TRBJ2-5, with TRBD2 matching over 12 bases. Losses at the gene ends were 0 bases for V and 3 bases for J; bases not matched to a gene: 5. Per the germline V gene, CDR1 is SNHLY and CDR2 is FYNNEI. The CDR3 length is 17 residues. CDR3 sequence reads: CASSEALRTSGEETQYF. The DNA for the CDR3 is TGTGCCAGCAGTGAAGCGCTCCGGACTAGCGGGGAAGAGACCCAGTACTTC.